The clone carrying this TCR beta chain was picked up a small number of times. Its antigen remains unidentified. The sample is drawn from a study of radiotherapy plus CTLA-4 blockade in lung cancer. As for the study in general: Under 20% of patients responded objectively, and roughly 30% achieved disease control. General observations from the study: Following radiotherapy plus ipilimumab, tumor-derived TCR clones expanded in the blood. Reported findings show early blood T cell clone dynamics, with interferon-beta, best predicted response.

Focal radiation plus CTLA-4 blockade with ipilimumab was administered to patients who had chemo-refractory metastatic non-small-cell lung cancer. This CDR3 is 15 amino acids long. V lost 4 bases to trimming and J lost 4 bases; unmatched junction nucleotides: 3. CDR1 is SGHRS, CDR2 YFSETQ, per germline. Here immunoSEQ multiplex PCR was the method, and the copy in TCRdb shows in-frame clones only, minus some. The sample yields approximately 33,000 clones, around four fifths seen once. This receptor was obtained from a human donor with non-small cell lung cancer who had stable disease on radiotherapy plus ipilimumab. The sample consisted of peripheral blood, taken from a patient treated with radiotherapy plus ipilimumab. This sequence joins TRBV5-1 and TRBJ2-2, with 11 bases fitting TRBD2. CDR3 loop: CASSITSGGTGELFF. CDR3 bases: TGCGCCAGCAGCATAACTAGCGGGGGCACCGGGGAGCTGTTTTTT. The full variable domain, in which reference TRBV5-1 and TRBJ2-2 provide the parts outside the CDR3, is KAGVTQTPRYLIKTRGQQVTLSCSPISGHRSVSWYQQTPGQGLQFLFEYFSETQRNKGNFPGRFSGRQFSNSRSEMNVSTLELGDSALYLCASSITSGGTGELFFGEGSRLTVL.